This TCR beta chain was recorded in a study of Ad26.COV2.S vaccination and SARS-CoV-2 variants. General study points: Vaccine and placebo recipients had similar non-spike TCR breadth.

The V and J ends lost 4 bases and 1 base respectively, with 16 bases between them. CDR1 and CDR2 from the germline V gene are MGHDK and SYGVNS. The CDR3 runs to 16 residues. Sample treatment: some 19 received Ad26.COV2.S at low or high dose, single or two shots; roughly five received placebo; per-sample allocation not given. Day 63 following the first vaccine or placebo injection was when the samples were taken. Assay used: immunoSEQ multiplex PCR; TCRdb lists only in-frame clones, some missing. Found here are some 450,000 clones, around 90% of them singletons; the top ten hold about 4.5%. In regard to this clone: The antigen remains undetermined.

The receptor was derived from a person aged 18 to 59 who received the Ad26.COV2.S COVID-19 vaccine or a placebo. The chain carries TRBV25-1 and TRBJ1-1; TRBD1 is a possible D gene (5 bases). The sample consisted of peripheral blood, taken in a trial of Ad26.COV2.S vaccine versus placebo. CDR3 residues: CASSAKPGARNTEAFF. In DNA form, the CDR3 reads TGTGCCAGCAGTGCGAAACCCGGGGCTCGGAACACTGAAGCTTTCTTT. Combining the CDR3 with reference TRBV25-1 and TRBJ1-1 gives the whole variable domain EADIYQTPRYLVIGTGKKITLECSQTMGHDKMYWYQQDPGMELHLIHYSYGVNSTEKGDLSSESTVSRIRTEHFPLTLESARPSHTSQYLCASSAKPGARNTEAFFGQGTRLTVV.